The sequence of this TCR beta chain was determined in a study of T-cell reconstitution after alpha-beta-depleted transplantation in children. General observations from the study: There were some patients whose high TCRbeta diversity at day 60 came from surviving recipient T cells and thymic progenitors. About two months after transplant, alpha-beta T cells reportedly came from several hundred expanded graft clones. After one year, T-cell counts and TCRbeta diversity mostly came from new T cells.

Unique molecular identifiers were incorporated when the TCRbeta library was constructed. MiXCR, run by TCRdb on the PCR reads, gives a single entry per CDR3 protein. The sample holds some 220,000 distinct CDR3 sequences; roughly a tenth are singletons and the top ten take roughly 28%. Germline assignment: CDR1 SQVTM and CDR2 ANQGSEA. V shed 0 bases and J 6 bases; nucleotides not matched to a gene: 4. The CDR3 has 13 amino acids. The table lists this clonotype with many counts. Its antigen is unknown. V usage is TRBV29-1 and J usage is TRBJ1-2, with 7 bases matching TRBD1. The clonotype originates from a child less than two years old with acute myeloid leukemia, due to receive a stem cell transplant. The material was PBMCs, obtained before TCRalphabeta/CD19-depleted stem cell transplant. CDR3 region: CSVEDPGTDGYTF. CDR3 bases: TGCAGCGTTGAAGATCCTGGGACAGATGGCTACACCTTC.